This T cell receptor beta chain was documented in a study of T-cell reconstitution after alpha-beta-depleted transplantation in children. Trimming removed 0 bases from V and 6 bases from J; junction bases left unmatched: 12. The CDR3 contains 16 residues. Germline V gives CDR1 SQVTM, CDR2 ANQGSEA. Unique molecular identifiers tagged the TCRbeta library. TCRdb reprocessed the PCR reads with MiXCR, giving one entry per CDR3 protein. The sample has more than 90,000 distinct CDR3 sequences, around 10% seen once. This material consisted of PBMCs, taken before TCRalphabeta/CD19-depleted stem cell transplant. This sequence was found in a boy aged 2-9 years with acute lymphoblastic leukemia, due to receive a stem cell transplant. The V gene is TRBV29-1, the J gene TRBJ1-1; 8 bases map to TRBD1. CDR3 residues: CSVEDLRGRGRAEAFF. Written as DNA, the CDR3 is TGCAGCGTTGAAGATCTTAGGGGCAGGGGGCGTGCTGAAGCTTTCTTT.